This passage covers 20 T cell receptor beta chains from one sample sequenced in a study of blood T cell repertoires in COVID-19. Assay used: immunoSEQ multiplex PCR; TCRdb lists only in-frame clones, some missing. The data show 130,000 or so clones, around 90% seen once. The sequenced sample was peripheral blood. The receptors originated from a woman in her fifties or sixties with acute or convalescent COVID-19.

This chain links TRBV13 with TRBJ2-1, with 7 bases fitting TRBD1. The J segment lost 1 base and the V segment lost 3 bases, leaving 24 bases of the junction unmatched. This CDR3 is built from 22 residues. Per germline, CDR1 PRHDT and CDR2 FYEKMQ (reference sequence). The CDR3 sequence: CASSLGRGSAGSHFPSYNEQFF. In DNA form, the CDR3 reads TGTGCCAGCAGCTTGGGCAGGGGGTCCGCCGGATCCCACTTTCCTTCCTACAATGAGCAGTTCTTC.

As for this clone: The conserved final phenylalanine or tryptophan is absent from the CDR3, which likely points to a read error. No DNA is shown, since the ends of the CDR3 on it are uncertain; the CDR3 is the one TCRdb lists. The rearrangement links TRBV23-1 to TRBJ2-4; the table's D call TRBD2 went unverified against the DNA. TRBV23-1 belongs to the ORF category, with a function that is uncertain. The CDR3 spans 8 residues, counting both ends. The CDR3 sequence: CASSHPPS.

The chain couples TRBV12-3 or TRBV12-4 to TRBJ1-5; D might be TRBD1 (5 bases). V gave up 7 bases and J gave up 7 bases, with 11 bases separating them. The CDR3 loop spans 12 amino acids. The CDR3 loop is CASTQGYQPQHF. The CDR3 nucleotides are TGTGCCAGCACTCAGGGATACCAGCCCCAGCATTTT.

This chain uses TRBV18 with TRBJ2-7, with 9 positions matching TRBD1. The junction had 6 bases not matched to a gene; V was cut back by 2 bases and J by 4 bases. CDR3 length: 15 amino acids. Germline-derived CDR1 and CDR2 are KGHSH and LQKENI. The CDR3 DNA is TGTGCCAGCTCACCAACCACAGGGGGCAGATACGAGCAGTACTTC. The encoded protein is CASSPTTGGRYEQYF.

The rearrangement uses TRBV6-5 and TRBJ2-1; a weak D match, TRBD2 (6 bases). The CDR3 spans 15 residues. Trimming removed 8 bases from V and 4 bases from J, with 18 bases in between. Germline loops: CDR1 MNHEY, CDR2 SVGAGI. The CDR3 sequence: CASYPSSGLYNEQFF. CDR3 coding DNA: TGTGCCAGCTACCCGTCAAGCGGGCTATACAATGAGCAGTTCTTC.

The chain links TRBV19 to TRBJ2-2; 8 nucleotides match TRBD1. Germline V gene lookup returns CDR1 LNHDA and CDR2 SQIVND (reference sequence). V was pared by 3 bases and J by 4 bases, with 10 bases of the junction left unmatched. The length of the CDR3 is 17 residues. In nucleotides, the CDR3 is TGTGCCAGTAGTATCGCCTCCCAGGGGGCGGCCACCGGGGAGCTGTTTTTT. This encodes CASSIASQGAATGELFF.

As to this clone: The sample carries other DNA sequences with the same CDR3. The V call is TRBV30, the J call TRBJ1-1; TRBD1 aligns across 9 bases. The germline V gene encodes CDR1 GTSNPN and CDR2 SVGIG (reference sequence). The CDR3 totals 13 residues. V was clipped by 5 bases and J by 1 base; unmatched bases: 2. DNA for the CDR3: TGTGCCTGGTCGGGACAGGGGAACACTGAAGCTTTCTTT. Residues: CAWSGQGNTEAFF.

The rearrangement uses TRBV6-7 and TRBJ2-7; D not resolved. TRBV6-7 is assigned to the ORF class and has an uncertain function. V lost 5 bases to trimming and J lost 7 bases, with 9 bases between them. The length of the CDR3 is 11 residues. The CDR3 region is CASSRLREQYF. The CDR3 region has the DNA TGTGCCAGCAGTAGGTTGAGGGAGCAGTACTTC.

The J gene is TRBJ2-7, the V gene TRBV21-1; the table's TRBD2 call for D was not verified on the DNA. TRBV21-1 is a documented pseudogene. The CDR3 is 13 amino acids. CDR3 residues: CASSHWSSYEQYF. For the CDR3, the DNA is TGTGCCAGCAGTCACTGGAGCTCCTACGAGCAGTACTTC.

This chain joins TRBV5-1 and TRBJ2-7, with TRBD2 matching 8 bases. The CDR3 is 15 residues long. V was pared by 0 bases and J by 2 bases, with 4 bases of the junction left unmatched. Per germline, CDR1 SGHRS and CDR2 YFSETQ. CDR3 sequence reads: CASSLGVGGAYEQYF. CDR3 nucleotide sequence: TGCGCCAGCAGCTTGGGTGTCGGGGGGGCCTACGAGCAGTACTTC.

The genes are TRBV6-5 and TRBJ1-1; possible D gene TRBD1, 5 bases. CDR3 length equals 16 residues. CDR1 is MNHEY and CDR2 is SVGAGI in the germline V gene. V was shortened by 0 bases and J by 1 base, with 12 bases between the two germline ends. CDR3 in amino acids: CASSYSQGASNTEAFF. The CDR3 DNA reads TGTGCCAGCAGTTACTCGCAGGGTGCTTCGAACACTGAAGCTTTCTTT.

This chain connects TRBV3-1 (or the pseudogene TRBV3-2) to TRBJ2-7; 8 bases are a match to TRBD1. Germline trimming cut 5 bases from V and 3 bases from J; bases unmatched to any gene: 9. This CDR3 has 15 residues. Germline-derived CDR1 and CDR2 are LGHDT and YNNKEL (reference sequence). The DNA of the CDR3 is TGTGCCAGCAGCAAAACGTGGACAGGGATCTACGAGCAGTACTTC. This encodes CASSKTWTGIYEQYF.

This sequence joins TRBV4-2 and TRBJ1-5; D might be TRBD1 (5 bases). Germline CDR1 is LGHNA and CDR2 is YNFKEQ. The CDR3 has 15 amino acids. V was pared by 1 base and J by 1 base, with 8 bases between. CDR3 in DNA: TGTGCCAGCAGCCAAGGCAGGGTCAGCAATCAGCCCCAGCATTTT. This encodes CASSQGRVSNQPQHF.

The chain couples TRBV5-1 to TRBJ2-6; the match to TRBD1 covers 11 bases. V was clipped by 1 base and J by 4 bases; unmatched bases: 7. CDR1 SGHRS and CDR2 YFSETQ come from the germline V gene. The CDR3 sequence is 18 residues long. The CDR3 protein is CASSLHGQGARGANVLTF. In DNA form, the CDR3 reads TGCGCCAGCAGCTTGCACGGACAGGGGGCAAGAGGGGCCAACGTCCTGACTTTC.

A note on this clone: This specimen includes other DNA sequences encoding the same CDR3. The chain carries TRBV18 and TRBJ1-5; perhaps TRBD1 as D (6 bases). Germline CDR1 reads KGHSH; CDR2 reads LQKENI. This CDR3 has 13 residues. Trimming shortened V by 3 bases and J by 4 bases, and 7 bases separated the two germline ends. CDR3 coding DNA: TGTGCCAGCTCACCTACAGGGAATCAGCCCCAGCATTTT. It yields the protein CASSPTGNQPQHF.

The rearrangement joins TRBV29-1 to TRBJ2-3; tentative D call: TRBD1 (5 bases). The CDR3 spans 14 residues. Per germline, CDR1 SQVTM and CDR2 ANQGSEA. Trimming took off 4 bases at V and 3 bases at J, with 14 bases between the two ends. Here the CDR3 reads CSVVPQGGTDTQYF. The CDR3 nucleotides are TGCAGCGTTGTTCCGCAGGGTGGTACAGATACGCAGTATTTT.

The chain joins TRBV5-8 to TRBJ2-7; 7 bases are a match to TRBD2. Germline-derived CDR1 and CDR2 are SGHTS and YDEGEE. This CDR3 region has 15 residues. V gave up 10 bases and J gave up 5 bases; unmatched junction bases: 18. The CDR3 nucleotides are TGTGCCGCGCGTCCAGCGGGGCCTTTATTGGACGAGCAGTACTTC. It codes for CAARPAGPLLDEQYF.

The chain combines TRBV7-2 with TRBJ2-7, with TRBD2 matching over 8 bases. The trim removed 1 base at V and 4 bases at J, leaving 9 bases unmatched. The CDR3 runs to 16 residues. Germline CDR1 and CDR2: SGHTA and FQGNSA. The CDR3 protein is CASSLGEGTSGYEQYF. CDR3 bases: TGTGCCAGCAGCTTAGGGGAAGGGACTAGTGGGTACGAGCAGTACTTC.

Worth noting for this clone: Other DNA sequences in the same sample also yield this CDR3. The chain recombines TRBV6-5 with TRBJ1-2; 8 positions agree with TRBD1. This CDR3 spans 13 amino acids. Germline CDR1 reads MNHEY; CDR2 reads SVGAGI. V lost 5 bases and J lost 2; bases outside the gene matches: 1. This chain's CDR3 is CASSRTGNYGYTF. In DNA form, the CDR3 reads TGTGCCAGCAGTCGGACAGGGAACTATGGCTACACCTTC.

The CDR3 region is CASSPWGTSGGYNEQFF. The CDR3 DNA sequence: TGTGCCAGCAGCCCGTGGGGGACTAGCGGGGGCTACAATGAGCAGTTCTTC. The V gene is TRBV7-2, the J gene TRBJ2-1, with 14 bases aligning to TRBD2. This CDR3 is 17 amino acids long. Germline loops: CDR1 SGHTA, CDR2 FQGNSA. Trimming removed 5 bases from V and 3 bases from J; junction bases left unmatched: 6.